Shown below are 16 T cell receptor beta chains from a single sample sequenced in a study of identical twins. MiXCR, applied by TCRdb to the 5' RACE reads, yields one record per CDR3 protein. The sample includes 1.5 million to 2 million distinct CDR3 sequences, roughly a third of them seen just once. Sequences were obtained from cord blood. Source of these receptors: a newborn girl in good health.

The V gene is TRBV7-8, the J gene TRBJ1-2; D ambiguous. Trimming took off 5 bases at V and 3 bases at J, with 13 bases between the two ends. CDR1 is SGHVS, CDR2 FQNEAQ, per germline. The CDR3 is 14 residues long. The CDR3 here is CASSELSGYYGYTF. CDR3 DNA sequence: TGTGCCAGCAGCGAATTATCAGGATACTATGGCTACACCTTC.

The chain is built from TRBV4-1 and TRBJ2-3; 11 bases line up with TRBD2. Germline V gene data show CDR1 as MGHRA and CDR2 as YSYEKL. J gave up 2 bases and V 0 bases, and 10 bases lay outside the gene matches. The CDR3 runs 19 residues. CDR3 residues: CASSQEGLAGGTTTDTQYF. The DNA of the CDR3 is TGCGCCAGCAGCCAAGAGGGCCTAGCGGGAGGTACTACCACAGATACGCAGTATTTT.

The genes are TRBV12-3 or TRBV12-4 and TRBJ2-1, with D tentatively TRBD1 (5 bases). V dropped 7 bases and J dropped 6 bases, with 16 bases sitting between them. There are 14 residues in the CDR3. As DNA, the CDR3 is TGTGCCAGCAACACCCATCGAACAGGCAATGAGCAGTTCTTC. Protein: CASNTHRTGNEQFF.

This clonotype has only a few counts. The rearrangement links TRBV20-1 to TRBJ1-2; the D gene is possibly TRBD1 (5 bases). The germline V and J ends were trimmed by 6 bases and 5 bases, with 10 bases remaining between them. The CDR3 extends over 11 amino acids. Germline CDR1 DFQATT, CDR2 SNEGSKA (reference sequence). This CDR3 reads CSAGQLYGYTF. In nucleotides, the CDR3 is TGCAGTGCAGGACAATTATATGGCTACACCTTC.

V usage is TRBV24-1 and J usage is TRBJ1-6; possible D gene TRBD1, 5 bases. Trimming shortened V by 3 bases and J by 10 bases, and 15 bases separated the two germline ends. The CDR3 consists of 15 residues. Germline CDR1 and CDR2: KGHDR and SFDVKD. CDR3 nucleotides: TGTGCCACCAGTGATGCGGGACCGCGATTCTCACCCCTCCACTTT. The encoded protein is CATSDAGPRFSPLHF.

This clonotype was observed a single time. The chain couples TRBV4-2 to TRBJ1-1; perhaps TRBD1 as D (6 bases). The CDR3 contains 14 residues. The germline V and J ends were trimmed by 0 bases and 5 bases, with 10 bases remaining between them. Germline CDR1 reads LGHNA; CDR2 reads YNFKEQ. The CDR3 DNA reads as TGTGCCAGCAGCCAAGATGGGGGCTTTACTGAAGCTTTCTTT. Amino acid sequence: CASSQDGGFTEAFF.

The DNA for the CDR3 is TGTGCCACCAGCAGACTAGCGGGGGGGATCTACGAGCAGTACTTC. Its protein is CATSRLAGGIYEQYF. This chain connects TRBV15 to TRBJ2-7, with 12 bases identical to TRBD2. The germline V gene has CDR1 LNHNV and CDR2 YYDKDF (reference sequence). This CDR3 contains 15 residues. After removal of 2 bases from V and 3 bases from J, the junction contained 2 bases not matched to a gene.

Ten or more counts support this clonotype. The junction does not match germline at one end; this may be a read error. The chain uses TRBV4-1 and TRBJ2-5; 13 nucleotides agree with TRBD2. TRBJ2-7 matches the DNA end more closely, so the J call is doubtful. This CDR3 has 14 amino acids. The germline V gene encodes CDR1 MGHRA and CDR2 YSYEKL. As DNA, the CDR3 is TGTGCCAGCAGTCAGGGACTAGCGGGAAACGAGCAGTACTTC. Residues: CASSQGLAGNEQYF.

This clonotype has only a few counts. The chain combines TRBV25-1 with TRBJ1-4, with TRBD1 matching over 9 bases. Germline-derived CDR1 and CDR2 are MGHDK and SYGVNS. This CDR3 comprises 17 residues. Germline trimming cut 3 bases from V and 1 base from J; bases unmatched to any gene: 6. The CDR3 region has the DNA TGTGCCAGCAGTGAGCCTGACAGGGGGGTAACTAATGAAAAACTGTTTTTT. It encodes CASSEPDRGVTNEKLFF. The full variable domain, in which reference TRBV25-1 and TRBJ1-4 provide the parts outside the CDR3, is EADIYQTPRYLVIGTGKKITLECSQTMGHDKMYWYQQDPGMELHLIHYSYGVNSTEKGDLSSESTVSRIRTEHFPLTLESARPSHTSQYLCASSEPDRGVTNEKLFFGSGTQLSVL.

This clonotype occurred a few times. The chain has TRBV9 and TRBJ2-7; TRBD2 matches at 10 bases. TRBJ2-5 matches the DNA end more closely, so the J call is doubtful. Germline CDR1 reads SGDLS; CDR2 reads YYNGEE. The CDR3 is made up of 16 amino acids. The CDR3 here is CASSVGLAGVWETQYF. CDR3 nucleotides: TGTGCCAGCAGCGTAGGCCTAGCGGGAGTTTGGGAGACCCAGTACTTC.

The chain employs TRBV20-1 and TRBJ2-5; TRBD1 matches at 7 bases. The DNA end is more similar to TRBJ2-7, so the J call may be wrong. The CDR3 runs 13 residues. From germline, CDR1 is DFQATT and CDR2 SNEGSKA (reference sequence). CDR3 DNA sequence: TGCAGTGGAGAGGACAGGAAGGTCTACGAGCAGTACTTC. This encodes CSGEDRKVYEQYF.

This clonotype was recorded a few times. The chain recombines TRBV4-1 with TRBJ2-7, with 10 bases lining up with TRBD2. V was pared by 3 bases and J by 2 bases, with 10 bases of the junction left unmatched. The CDR3 has 17 residues. Per germline, CDR1 MGHRA and CDR2 YSYEKL. CDR3 DNA sequence: TGCGCCAGCAGCCAGGCAGCACTAGCGGGAAGCACCTACGAGCAGTACTTC. Translated: CASSQAALAGSTYEQYF.

The genes are TRBV10-3 and TRBJ2-1, with 12 bases identical to TRBD2. The length of the CDR3 is 14 residues. V gave up 6 bases and J gave up 9 bases; unmatched junction bases: 6. Germline V gives CDR1 ENHRY, CDR2 SYGVKD. DNA for the CDR3: TGTGCCATCAGGACTAGCGGGGGAAGGGGTGAGCAGTTCTTC. Its translation: CAIRTSGGRGEQFF.

The table lists this clonotype with many counts. The gene calls are TRBV4-1 and TRBJ2-7; D gene ambiguous. Trimming stripped 4 bases from V and 0 bases from J, with 10 bases between. The length of the CDR3 is 14 residues. The germline CDR1 and CDR2 sequences are MGHRA and YSYEKL. CDR3 DNA sequence: TGCGCCAGCAGCCGCGTGACAAACTCCTACGAGCAGTACTTC. Translating gives CASSRVTNSYEQYF.

V gene TRBV28 combines with J gene TRBJ2-5, with D possibly being TRBD1 (7 bases). CDR1 is MDHEN and CDR2 is SYDVKM in the germline V gene. The CDR3 runs to 19 residues. Trimming stripped 7 bases from V and 1 base from J, with 28 bases between. The CDR3 reads CASTSLDRPPGLLQETQYF. CDR3 sequence (DNA): TGTGCCAGCACCTCCTTGGACAGGCCTCCGGGACTGCTCCAAGAGACCCAGTACTTC. Filled out from reference TRBV28 and TRBJ2-5, the complete variable domain reads DVKVTQSSRYLVKRTGEKVFLECVQDMDHENMFWYRQDPGLGLRLIYFSYDVKMKEKGDIPEGYSVSREKKERFSLILESASTNQTSMYLCASTSLDRPPGLLQETQYFGPGTRLLVL.

With respect to this clonotype: One junction end does not reproduce the germline sequence, and a read error may be involved. V gene TRBV5-1 combines with J gene TRBJ1-1, with D possibly being TRBD1 (6 bases). The germline V gene encodes CDR1 SGHRS and CDR2 YFSETQ. The CDR3 loop spans 17 amino acids. CDR3 sequence (DNA): TGCGCCAGCGGCTTGAACGGGGGCCGACGGAATGACCCTGAAGCTTTCTTT. Translating gives CASGLNGGRRNDPEAFF. The entire variable domain, with the rest obtained from reference TRBV5-1 and TRBJ1-1, is as follows: KAGVTQTPRYLIKTRGQQVTLSCSPISGHRSVSWYQQTPGQGLQFLFEYFSETQRNKGNFPGRFSGRQFSNSRSEMNVSTLELGDSALYLCASGLNGGRRNDPEAFFGQGTRLTVV.